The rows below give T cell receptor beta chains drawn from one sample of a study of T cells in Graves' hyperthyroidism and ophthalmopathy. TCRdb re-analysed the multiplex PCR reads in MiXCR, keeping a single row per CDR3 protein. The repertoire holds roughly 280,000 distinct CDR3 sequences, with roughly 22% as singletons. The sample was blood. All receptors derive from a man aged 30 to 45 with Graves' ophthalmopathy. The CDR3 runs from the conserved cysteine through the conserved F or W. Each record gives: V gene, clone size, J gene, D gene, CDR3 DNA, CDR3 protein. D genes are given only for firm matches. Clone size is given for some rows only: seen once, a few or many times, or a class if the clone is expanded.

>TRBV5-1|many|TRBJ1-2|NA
TGTGCCAGCAGTTTAGGCCAGGGCAACTATGGCTACACCTTC
CASSLGQGNYGYTF
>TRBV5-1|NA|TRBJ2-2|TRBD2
TGCGCCAGCAGTTATACTAGCGGGAGCCCCACCGGGGAGCTGTTTTTT
CASSYTSGSPTGELFF
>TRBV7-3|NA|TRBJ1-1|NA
TGTGCCAACAGCTCCTACAGGGTGGGGACTGAAGCTTTCTTT
CANSSYRVGTEAFF
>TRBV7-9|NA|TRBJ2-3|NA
TGTGCCAGCAGCGCACTAGAGCGACGGGCAGATACGCAGTATTTT
CASSALERRADTQYF
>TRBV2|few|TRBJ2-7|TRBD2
TGTGCCAGCAGGGAGACTAGCGGAACCTACGAGCAGTACTTC
CASRETSGTYEQYF
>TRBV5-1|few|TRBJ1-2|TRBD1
TGCGCCAGCAGCTTGGTGACAGGGATTGGCTACACCTTC
CASSLVTGIGYTF
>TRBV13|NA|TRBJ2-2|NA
TGTGCCAGCAGCTCCGGATATCTATACACCGGGGAGCTGCTTTTT
CASSSGYLYTGELLF
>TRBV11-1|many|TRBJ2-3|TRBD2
TGTGCCAGCAGCCATCCCGGGGGGACTAGCGGGAGCCTGAGCACAGATACGCAGTATTTT
CASSHPGGTSGSLSTDTQYF
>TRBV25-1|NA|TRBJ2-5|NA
TGTGCCAGCAGTGCCGGGGAGACCCAGTACTTC
CASSAGETQYF
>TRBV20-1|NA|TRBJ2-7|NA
TGCAGTGCTAGACCACTTTCGGGAGCCAACGAGCAGTACTTC
CSARPLSGANEQYF
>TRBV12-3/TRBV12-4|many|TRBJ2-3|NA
TGTGCCAGCAGTTCCCCCTTAGGTATGACAGATACGCAGTATTTT
CASSSPLGMTDTQYF
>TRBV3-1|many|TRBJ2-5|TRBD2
TGTGCCAGCAGGCCGACTAGCGGGGTGACCCAGTACTTC
CASRPTSGVTQYF
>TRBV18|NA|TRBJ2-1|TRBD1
TGTGCCAGCTCAACACAGGGGGCGAGTTACAATGAGCAGTTCTTC
CASSTQGASYNEQFF
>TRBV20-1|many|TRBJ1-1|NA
TGCAGTGCTAGAGAGGTCACTGAAGCTTTCTTT
CSAREVTEAFF
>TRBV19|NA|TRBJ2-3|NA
TGTGCCAGTAGTATAGCTGGGGCGGGACTCACAGATACGCAGTATTTT
CASSIAGAGLTDTQYF